This TCR beta chain was retrieved from a study of blood T cell repertoires in COVID-19. V was shortened by 8 bases and J by 0 bases, with 14 bases between the two germline ends. This CDR3 is built from 14 residues. Germline-derived CDR1 and CDR2 are GTSNPN and SVGIG (reference sequence). Clones were read by immunoSEQ multiplex PCR, and TCRdb kept only the in-frame ones, dropping some. The table has tens of thousands of clones, 65% to 85% seen once; the top ten hold 2.5%. The sequenced sample was peripheral blood. This receptor was identified in an elderly man with active or convalescent COVID-19. The gene calls are TRBV30 and TRBJ1-3; perhaps TRBD1 as D (6 bases). The CDR3 is CAGRDTYSGNTIYF. The CDR3 coding sequence is TGTGCCGGCCGGGACACGTACTCTGGAAACACCATATATTTT.